The present entry profiles one T cell receptor (beta chain) with its context. Its antigen is unidentified. Germline CDR1 reads MNHNS; CDR2 reads SASEGT. The CDR3 spans 14 residues. The V and J ends lost 4 bases and 2 bases, in that order; junction bases with no gene match: 3. Profiling relied on immunoSEQ multiplex PCR, and the TCRdb table lists in-frame clones only, not all of them. The data show about 40,000 clones, around 90% seen once. These data come from a study of graft-versus-host responses after intestinal transplantation. In the study overall: In this cohort, recipients had multivisceral, liver-intestinal, or isolated intestinal transplants. Anti-thymocyte globulin was used for induction in all recipients, who then took tacrolimus and steroids for approximately 3 years. Study-level findings and limits: There were GvH clones found in recipient marrow, and some of them appeared first in ileum or blood. Early after transplant, HvG declines were associated with peak levels of circulating GvH clones.

Source: PBMCs, taken 314 days after intestinal transplant. This chain links TRBV6-1 with TRBJ1-2, with 8 nucleotides matching TRBD1. This TCR was sampled from a human patient who received an intestinal transplant, so some T cells may come from the graft donor. Written as DNA, the CDR3 is TGTGCCAGCAGTGGACAGGGGCCAAACTATGGCTACACCTTC. Translated, it gives CASSGQGPNYGYTF.